This T cell receptor (beta chain) appears in the sequencing data of a study of blood T cell repertoires in COVID-19. Study overall: Samples came from the United States, Italy and Spain, spanning acute and convalescent COVID-19. In each case, the material was cDNA or gDNA derived from T cells, B-cell-depleted T cells, or PBMCs.

In the authors' methods: It was from reference gene primer amplification that nucleated cell counts were estimated. The data were produced by immunoSEQ multiplex PCR, yet TCRdb's version contains in-frame clones alone and is incomplete. V and J calls and clone size follow that table, whereas D and trimming were derived from the DNA. This table holds almost 90,000 clones, 88% found once. There are a few counts of this clone. The sequence was obtained from an elderly man with acute or convalescent COVID-19. Sequencing input: peripheral blood.

CDR3 protein: CATSHEPSLHF. The CDR3 DNA reads TGTGCCACCTCTCACGAGCCGTCCCTCCACTTT. The chain has TRBV6-5 and TRBJ1-6; no clear D. The CDR3 length is 11 residues. The V end lost 10 bases, the J end lost 14 bases, and 15 bases lay between the germline ends. The germline V gene has CDR1 MNHEY and CDR2 SVGAGI.